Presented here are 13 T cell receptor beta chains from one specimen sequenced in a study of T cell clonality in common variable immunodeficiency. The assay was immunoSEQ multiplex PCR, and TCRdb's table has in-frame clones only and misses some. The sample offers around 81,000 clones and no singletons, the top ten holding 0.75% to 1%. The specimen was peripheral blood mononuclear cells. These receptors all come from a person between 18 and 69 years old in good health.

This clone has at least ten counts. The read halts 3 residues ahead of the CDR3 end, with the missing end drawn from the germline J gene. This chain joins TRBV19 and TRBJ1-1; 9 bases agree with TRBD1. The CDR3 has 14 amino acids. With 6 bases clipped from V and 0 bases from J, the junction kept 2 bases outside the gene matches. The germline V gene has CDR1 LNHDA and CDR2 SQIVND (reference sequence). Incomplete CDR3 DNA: TGTGCCAGTAGACGGGACAGGGTGAACACTGAA. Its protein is CASRRDRVNTE. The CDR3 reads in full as CASRRDRVNTEAFF.

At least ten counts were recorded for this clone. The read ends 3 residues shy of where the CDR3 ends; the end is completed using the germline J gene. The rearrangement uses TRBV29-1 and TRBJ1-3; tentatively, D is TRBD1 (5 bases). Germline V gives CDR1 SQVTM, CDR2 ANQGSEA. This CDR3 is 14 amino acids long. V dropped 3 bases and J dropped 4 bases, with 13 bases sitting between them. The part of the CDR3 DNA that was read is TGCAGCGTTGATGAGATGGGGCAGGGAAACACC. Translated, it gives CSVDEMGQGNT. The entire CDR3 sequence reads CSVDEMGQGNTIYF.

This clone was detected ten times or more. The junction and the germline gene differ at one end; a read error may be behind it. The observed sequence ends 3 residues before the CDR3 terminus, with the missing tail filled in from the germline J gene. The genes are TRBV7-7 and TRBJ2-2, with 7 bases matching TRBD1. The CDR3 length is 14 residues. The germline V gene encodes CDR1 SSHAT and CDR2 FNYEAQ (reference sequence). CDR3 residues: CASSVGTARGELFF. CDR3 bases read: TGTGCTAGCAGCGTGGGGACAGCGCGGGGGGAG.

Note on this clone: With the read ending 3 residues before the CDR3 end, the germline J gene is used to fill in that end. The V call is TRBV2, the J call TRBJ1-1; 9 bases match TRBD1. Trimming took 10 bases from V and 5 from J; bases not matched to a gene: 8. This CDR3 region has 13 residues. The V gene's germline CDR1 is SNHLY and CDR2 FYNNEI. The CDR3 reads CATEKDRGTEAFF. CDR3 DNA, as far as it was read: TGTGCCACCGAGAAGGACAGGGGAACTGAA.

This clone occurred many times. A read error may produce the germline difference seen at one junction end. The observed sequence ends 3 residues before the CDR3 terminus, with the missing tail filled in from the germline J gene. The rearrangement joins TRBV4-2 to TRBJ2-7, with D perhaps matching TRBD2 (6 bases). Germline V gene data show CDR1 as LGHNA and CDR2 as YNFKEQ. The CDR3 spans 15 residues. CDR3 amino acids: CASSQGLGSRGEQYF. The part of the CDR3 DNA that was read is TGCGCCAGCAGCCAAGGGCTCGGGAGTAGGGGCGAG.

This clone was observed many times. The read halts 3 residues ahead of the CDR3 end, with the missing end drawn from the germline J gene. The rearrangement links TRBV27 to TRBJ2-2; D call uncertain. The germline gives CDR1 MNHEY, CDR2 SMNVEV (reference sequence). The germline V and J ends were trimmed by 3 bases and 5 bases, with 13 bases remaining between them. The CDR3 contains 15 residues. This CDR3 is CASSFSPPRTGELFF. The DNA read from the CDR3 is TGTGCCAGCAGTTTTTCCCCCCCTCGGACCGGGGAG.

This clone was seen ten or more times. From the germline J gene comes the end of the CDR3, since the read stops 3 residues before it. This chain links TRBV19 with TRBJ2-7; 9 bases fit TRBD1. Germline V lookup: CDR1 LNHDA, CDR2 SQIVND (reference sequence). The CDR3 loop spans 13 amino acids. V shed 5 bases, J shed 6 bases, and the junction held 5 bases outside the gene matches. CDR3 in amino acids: CASSVDRGSEQYF. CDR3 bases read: TGTGCCAGTAGTGTGGACAGGGGAAGCGAG.

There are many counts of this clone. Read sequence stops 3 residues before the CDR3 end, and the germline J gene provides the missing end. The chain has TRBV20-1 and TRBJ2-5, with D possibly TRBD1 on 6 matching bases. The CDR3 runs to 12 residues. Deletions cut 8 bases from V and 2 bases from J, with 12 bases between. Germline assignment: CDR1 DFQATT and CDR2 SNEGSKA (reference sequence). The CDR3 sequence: CSFLDRQETQYF. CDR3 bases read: TGCAGTTTCCTGGACAGACAAGAGACC.

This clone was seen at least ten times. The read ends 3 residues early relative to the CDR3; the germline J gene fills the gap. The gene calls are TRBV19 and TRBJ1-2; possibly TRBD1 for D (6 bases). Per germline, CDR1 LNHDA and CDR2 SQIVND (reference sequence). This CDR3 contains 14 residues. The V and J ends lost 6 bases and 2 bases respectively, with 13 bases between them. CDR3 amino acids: CASSNYDRNYGYTF. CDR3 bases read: TGTGCCAGTAGCAATTACGACAGGAACTATGGC.

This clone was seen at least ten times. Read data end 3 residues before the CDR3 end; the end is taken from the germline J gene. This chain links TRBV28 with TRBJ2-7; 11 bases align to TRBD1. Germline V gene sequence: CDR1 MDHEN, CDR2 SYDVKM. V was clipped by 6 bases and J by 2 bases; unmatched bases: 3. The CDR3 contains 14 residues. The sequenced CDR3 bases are TGTGCCAGCAGATGGGGACAGGGGGCCTACGAG. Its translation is CASRWGQGAYE. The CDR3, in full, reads CASRWGQGAYEQYF.

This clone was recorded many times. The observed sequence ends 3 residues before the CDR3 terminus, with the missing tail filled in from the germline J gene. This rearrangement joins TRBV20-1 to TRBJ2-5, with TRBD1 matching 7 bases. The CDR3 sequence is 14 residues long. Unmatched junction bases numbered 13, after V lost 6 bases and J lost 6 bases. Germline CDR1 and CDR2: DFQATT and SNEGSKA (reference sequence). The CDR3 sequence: CSALRGLLVKTQYF. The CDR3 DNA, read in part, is TGCAGTGCCCTTAGGGGGCTTCTTGTAAAGACC.

The chain's CDR3 is CAWRGTGSGNTIYF. Incomplete CDR3 DNA: TGTGCCTGGAGAGGGACAGGCTCTGGAAACACC. The gene calls are TRBV30 and TRBJ1-3; 8 bases agree with TRBD1. The read comes to an end 3 residues before the CDR3 does, leaving the germline J gene to fill in the end. The germline V gene has CDR1 GTSNPN and CDR2 SVGIG (reference sequence). This CDR3 contains 14 residues. V shed 3 bases and J 0 bases; nucleotides not matched to a gene: 1.

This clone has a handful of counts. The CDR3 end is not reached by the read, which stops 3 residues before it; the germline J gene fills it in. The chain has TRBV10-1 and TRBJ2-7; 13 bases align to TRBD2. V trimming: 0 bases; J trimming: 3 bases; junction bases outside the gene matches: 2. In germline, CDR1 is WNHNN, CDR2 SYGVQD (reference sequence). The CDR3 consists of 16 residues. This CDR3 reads CASSESTSGGSYEQYF. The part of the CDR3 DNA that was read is TGCGCCAGCAGTGAGTCGACTAGCGGGGGGAGCTACGAG.